The rows below give T cell receptor beta chains drawn from one sample of a study of beta chain features in type 1 diabetes. The repertoire was sequenced with immunoSEQ multiplex PCR; TCRdb's copy has only in-frame clones and lacks some. The table records 85,000 to 110,000 clones, about 26% of them present only once. The sample was central memory CD4+ T cells from blood. The receptors shown here come from a woman aged 18-29 years with type 1 diabetes. Each CDR3 is given with its conserved first and last residue. Fields, in order: V gene, J gene, D gene, clone size, CDR3 DNA, CDR3 protein. D genes are given only for firm matches. The listing skips clone size in some rows; elsewhere it reads once, few, many or a size class.

v_call: TRBV7-8; j_call: TRBJ2-7; d_call: TRBD2; clone_size: once; cdr3_nt: TGTGCCACCAGTTACCCGGCGGGAGTTTCTTACGAGCAGTACTTC; cdr3_aa: CATSYPAGVSYEQYF
v_call: TRBV9; j_call: TRBJ1-2; d_call: .; clone_size: once; cdr3_nt: TGTGCCAGCAGCGTGCCCCGGACAGACATGACCTCTAACGGCTACACCTTC; cdr3_aa: CASSVPRTDMTSNGYTF
v_call: TRBV28; j_call: TRBJ2-3; d_call: .; clone_size: .; cdr3_nt: TGTGCCATTTCGCCTTTGGAGCGGTACACAGATACGCAGTATTTT; cdr3_aa: CAISPLERYTDTQYF
v_call: TRBV2; j_call: TRBJ1-2; d_call: .; clone_size: once; cdr3_nt: TGTGCCAGCAGAAGGCGGTACCATGGCTACACCTTC; cdr3_aa: CASRRRYHGYTF
v_call: TRBV10-3; j_call: TRBJ2-1; d_call: TRBD2; clone_size: .; cdr3_nt: TGTGCCGTTGGGGGGAGCGGGGATGAGCAGTTCTTC; cdr3_aa: CAVGGSGDEQFF
v_call: TRBV5-1; j_call: TRBJ2-2; d_call: .; clone_size: few; cdr3_nt: TGCGCCAGCAGCTGGGGCCAGGGCGGCGGGGAGCTGTTTTTT; cdr3_aa: CASSWGQGGGELFF
v_call: TRBV7-3; j_call: TRBJ2-7; d_call: TRBD2; clone_size: .; cdr3_nt: TGTGCCAGCAGCCTAAACCAGGGACTAGGTCAATGGGAGCAGTACTTC; cdr3_aa: CASSLNQGLGQWEQYF
v_call: TRBV28; j_call: TRBJ2-1; d_call: TRBD2; clone_size: .; cdr3_nt: TGTGCCAGCCTGGGACTATCCAAGCAGTTCTTC; cdr3_aa: CASLGLSKQFF
v_call: TRBV6-6; j_call: TRBJ2-1; d_call: TRBD2; clone_size: .; cdr3_nt: TGTGCCAGCAGCCTGACTAGCGGGAGAAGGAATGAGCAGTTCTTC; cdr3_aa: CASSLTSGRRNEQFF
v_call: TRBV5-1; j_call: TRBJ2-5; d_call: .; clone_size: .; cdr3_nt: TGCGCCAGCAGCTTGATCGGGAGAGTGGAAGAGACCCAGTACTTC; cdr3_aa: CASSLIGRVEETQYF
v_call: TRBV18; j_call: TRBJ2-5; d_call: TRBD2; clone_size: .; cdr3_nt: TGTGCCAGCTCACCGAGGGGGACTAGCGGAGAGACCCAGTACTTC; cdr3_aa: CASSPRGTSGETQYF
v_call: TRBV11-2; j_call: TRBJ2-1; d_call: TRBD2; clone_size: few; cdr3_nt: TGTGCCAGCAGCCTTAGGAGGACTAGCAACAATGAGCAGTTCTTC; cdr3_aa: CASSLRRTSNNEQFF
v_call: TRBV2; j_call: TRBJ2-7; d_call: TRBD2; clone_size: few; cdr3_nt: TGTGCCAGCAGTGAAAGATGGCTAGCGGGAGGGTCCTCCTACGAGCAGTACTTC; cdr3_aa: CASSERWLAGGSSYEQYF
v_call: TRBV29-1; j_call: TRBJ1-4; d_call: .; clone_size: few; cdr3_nt: TGCAGCGTTTCTTTCTGGGGACAAAATGAAAAACTGTTTTTT; cdr3_aa: CSVSFWGQNEKLFF
v_call: TRBV5-1; j_call: TRBJ2-1; d_call: TRBD1; clone_size: few; cdr3_nt: TGCGCCAGCAGCTTGAGAACCGGGACAGGGTCTGCTGAGCAGTTCTTC; cdr3_aa: CASSLRTGTGSAEQFF
v_call: TRBV5-1; j_call: TRBJ2-2; d_call: TRBD1; clone_size: .; cdr3_nt: TGCGCCAGCAGCTGGTCGAAGGGACAGGCGAACACCGGGGAGCTGTTTTTT; cdr3_aa: CASSWSKGQANTGELFF
v_call: TRBV5-1; j_call: TRBJ2-7; d_call: .; clone_size: few; cdr3_nt: TGCGCCAGCAGCTTGGCCGGAGGGCGGGGGCCCTACGAGCAGTACTTC; cdr3_aa: CASSLAGGRGPYEQYF
v_call: TRBV5-1; j_call: TRBJ1-4; d_call: TRBD1; clone_size: few; cdr3_nt: TGCGCCAGCAGCTGGACCGGGACAGCAACTAATGAAAAACTGTTTTTT; cdr3_aa: CASSWTGTATNEKLFF
v_call: TRBV18; j_call: TRBJ1-4; d_call: .; clone_size: .; cdr3_nt: TGTGCCAGCTCACCCAACAGGGCCGGAGATGAAAAACTGTTTTTT; cdr3_aa: CASSPNRAGDEKLFF
v_call: TRBV2; j_call: TRBJ1-5; d_call: .; clone_size: .; cdr3_nt: TGTGCCAGCAGGAGGACACCAAATCAGCCCCAGCATTTT; cdr3_aa: CASRRTPNQPQHF
v_call: TRBV20-1; j_call: TRBJ1-2; d_call: .; clone_size: few; cdr3_nt: TGCAGTGCAAGCAGGCTCCCCGGCTACACCTTC; cdr3_aa: CSASRLPGYTF
v_call: TRBV7-2; j_call: TRBJ2-3; d_call: .; clone_size: once; cdr3_nt: TGTGCCAGCAGCATGGGGCTTGGGATAGCCTCCACAGATACGCAGTATTTT; cdr3_aa: CASSMGLGIASTDTQYF
v_call: TRBV11-3; j_call: TRBJ2-1; d_call: .; clone_size: .; cdr3_nt: TGTGCCAGCAGCTTCTTAGGGGCCAATGAGCAGTTCTTC; cdr3_aa: CASSFLGANEQFF
v_call: TRBV18; j_call: TRBJ2-7; d_call: .; clone_size: .; cdr3_nt: TGTGCCAGCTCACCCCTACAGGCCTCCTACGAGCAGTACTTC; cdr3_aa: CASSPLQASYEQYF
v_call: TRBV18; j_call: TRBJ2-3; d_call: .; clone_size: .; cdr3_nt: TGTGCCAGCTCACCACCAGCAGCGTACATTACAGATACGCAGTATTTT; cdr3_aa: CASSPPAAYITDTQYF
v_call: TRBV6-5; j_call: TRBJ2-1; d_call: .; clone_size: once; cdr3_nt: TGTGCCAGCAGTTACTTCCCTGAGCCATCCTACAATGAGCAGTTCTTC; cdr3_aa: CASSYFPEPSYNEQFF
v_call: TRBV5-1; j_call: TRBJ2-7; d_call: TRBD1; clone_size: .; cdr3_nt: TGCGCCAGCAGCCGGGACAGGTCCGAGCAGTACTTC; cdr3_aa: CASSRDRSEQYF
v_call: TRBV7-2; j_call: TRBJ2-1; d_call: .; clone_size: few; cdr3_nt: TGTGCCAGCAGCTTAATTAGATGGAATGAGCAGTTCTTC; cdr3_aa: CASSLIRWNEQFF
v_call: TRBV7-2; j_call: TRBJ2-7; d_call: .; clone_size: few; cdr3_nt: TGTGCCAGCAGCCTTCTAGGGGGTGTGGGCTACGAGCAGTACTTC; cdr3_aa: CASSLLGGVGYEQYF
v_call: TRBV10-2; j_call: TRBJ2-7; d_call: TRBD2; clone_size: few; cdr3_nt: TGCGCCAGCAGTGGGATCCTAGCGGGAGGCTACGAGCAGTACTTC; cdr3_aa: CASSGILAGGYEQYF
v_call: TRBV18; j_call: TRBJ2-1; d_call: TRBD2; clone_size: once; cdr3_nt: TGTGCCAGCTCACCTAGGACTAGCGGGAACCTCTACAATGAGCAGTTCTTC; cdr3_aa: CASSPRTSGNLYNEQFF
v_call: TRBV6-1; j_call: TRBJ1-1; d_call: TRBD1; clone_size: few; cdr3_nt: TGTGCCAGTGTCCTCAGGGGGCAGGACACTGAAGCTTTCTTT; cdr3_aa: CASVLRGQDTEAFF
v_call: TRBV11-2; j_call: TRBJ1-2; d_call: .; clone_size: few; cdr3_nt: TGTGCCAGCAGCTTCACGTCGGACTATGGCTACACCTTC; cdr3_aa: CASSFTSDYGYTF
v_call: TRBV6-6; j_call: TRBJ2-5; d_call: .; clone_size: few; cdr3_nt: TGTGCCAGCAGTCGCCGACAGAGCCAAGAGACCCAGTACTTC; cdr3_aa: CASSRRQSQETQYF
v_call: TRBV7-9; j_call: TRBJ1-2; d_call: .; clone_size: .; cdr3_nt: TGTGCCAGCAGCTCTCAGGGGAGCTATGGCTACACCTTC; cdr3_aa: CASSSQGSYGYTF
v_call: TRBV18; j_call: TRBJ1-1; d_call: .; clone_size: .; cdr3_nt: TGTGCCAGCTCACCAGGCAGGGAGGGTGAAGCTTTCTTT; cdr3_aa: CASSPGREGEAFF
v_call: TRBV27; j_call: TRBJ2-7; d_call: TRBD2; clone_size: few; cdr3_nt: TGTGCCAGCAGTCCCAACTACGGACTAGCAGGCGAGCAGTACTTC; cdr3_aa: CASSPNYGLAGEQYF
v_call: TRBV7-2; j_call: TRBJ2-7; d_call: TRBD2; clone_size: .; cdr3_nt: TGTGCCAGCAGCTTCCCAGCGGGGGTTCGCGACGAGCAGTACTTC; cdr3_aa: CASSFPAGVRDEQYF
v_call: TRBV11-2; j_call: TRBJ2-1; d_call: TRBD2; clone_size: .; cdr3_nt: TGTGCCAGCAGGGGGAGCGGGGAATCCTACAATGAGCAGTTCTTC; cdr3_aa: CASRGSGESYNEQFF
v_call: TRBV19; j_call: TRBJ1-5; d_call: TRBD1; clone_size: .; cdr3_nt: TGTGCCAGTAGAACAGGACAGGGAAGATATCAGCCCCAGCATTTT; cdr3_aa: CASRTGQGRYQPQHF